Listed below are T cell receptor beta chains from one sample, sequenced in a study of cytomegalovirus exposure and HLA in healthy donors. Repertoires were generated with immunoSEQ multiplex PCR, while TCRdb's copy carries only in-frame clones and drops some. The sample records about 200,000 clones, about 80% being singletons. The source material was PBMCs. These receptors came from a man aged 35 to 55 in good health and CMV-seronegative. CDR3s include the opening cysteine and the closing phenylalanine or tryptophan. D genes are given only for firm matches. The size entry is marked missing in some rows and otherwise reads once, few, many or a size class.

D	V	size	J	CDR3	DNA
.	TRBV27	.	TRBJ1-5	CASSLFVDQPQHF	TGTGCCAGCAGTTTATTCGTCGATCAGCCCCAGCATTTT
.	TRBV10-1	.	TRBJ2-7	CASSESGGGSSYEQYF	TGCGCCAGCAGTGAGTCTGGGGGCGGCTCCTCCTACGAGCAGTACTTC
.	TRBV27	.	TRBJ2-7	CASSTGTPPYEQYF	TGTGCCAGCAGTACCGGGACACCCCCTTACGAGCAGTACTTC
.	TRBV5-1	.	TRBJ2-3	CASSFGAAPTDTQYF	TGCGCCAGCAGCTTTGGGGCAGCCCCAACAGATACGCAGTATTTT
TRBD2	TRBV28	.	TRBJ2-7	CASSLGGGLPTYEQYF	TGTGCCAGCAGTTTGGGGGGGGGACTGCCTACCTACGAGCAGTACTTC
.	TRBV12-5	.	TRBJ1-1	CASGLRQQNTEAFF	TGTGCTAGTGGTTTGCGACAGCAGAACACTGAAGCTTTCTTT
.	TRBV19	.	TRBJ2-1	CASSIGAVSRIDEQFF	TGTGCCAGTAGTATAGGGGCTGTGAGTAGGATCGATGAGCAGTTCTTC
.	TRBV7-9	many	TRBJ2-7	CASSSQRSLTYEQYF	TGTGCCAGCAGCTCCCAGCGGAGCCTCACCTACGAGCAGTACTTC
TRBD1	TRBV4-3	.	TRBJ1-1	CASSHRGVVGNTEAFF	TGCGCCAGCAGCCACAGGGGGGTCGTGGGGAACACTGAAGCTTTCTTT
.	TRBV27	.	TRBJ2-3	CASSFQGSTDTQYF	TGTGCCAGCAGTTTTCAGGGGTCCACAGATACGCAGTATTTT
.	TRBV6-5	.	TRBJ2-7	CASSTRRNRLSEQYF	TGTGCCAGCAGTACCAGGAGGAACCGATTGAGCGAGCAGTACTTC
TRBD2	TRBV4-1	.	TRBJ2-7	CASSQDSAGVYEQYF	TGCGCCAGCAGCCAAGATTCAGCGGGAGTTTACGAGCAGTACTTC
TRBD1	TRBV28	once	TRBJ2-2	CASLPDRMNTGELFF	TGTGCCAGCCTCCCGGACAGGATGAACACCGGGGAGCTGTTTTTT
TRBD2	TRBV18	.	TRBJ2-2	CASSPEGAGGSNTGELFF	TGTGCCAGCTCACCAGAGGGCGCGGGAGGAAGCAACACCGGGGAGCTGTTTTTT
.	TRBV4-1	.	TRBJ1-1	CASSPRGGTRNTEAFF	TGCGCCAGCAGCCCCCGAGGCGGTACCAGGAACACTGAAGCTTTCTTT
.	TRBV2	.	TRBJ2-7	CASSPRNPGREQYF	TGTGCCAGCAGCCCACGTAACCCGGGTCGAGAGCAGTACTTC
.	TRBV7-9	.	TRBJ2-3	CASSPPGGLTTDTQYF	TGTGCCAGCAGCCCCCCCGGGGGTTTAACCACAGATACGCAGTATTTT
TRBD2	TRBV28	.	TRBJ2-3	CASSLGGRWAARPPWLTDTQYF	TGTGCCAGCAGTTTGGGGGGGAGGTGGGCAGCACGGCCCCCATGGCTCACAGATACGCAGTATTTT
TRBD1	TRBV5-1	.	TRBJ1-4	CASSSLTGGEKLFF	TGCGCCAGCAGCTCGCTGACAGGGGGGGAAAAACTGTTTTTT
.	TRBV28	once	TRBJ2-3	CASSLEQSTDTQYF	TGTGCCAGCAGTTTAGAACAGAGCACAGATACGCAGTATTTT
TRBD1	TRBV7-7	.	TRBJ2-5	CASSSDRAETQYF	TGTGCCAGCAGCTCCGACAGGGCAGAGACCCAGTACTTC
.	TRBV6-1	.	TRBJ2-7	CASSEDSGFPSHEQYF	TGTGCCAGCAGTGAGGATTCAGGGTTCCCGTCGCACGAGCAGTACTTC
TRBD2	TRBV5-1	.	TRBJ2-5	CASSYGTSGQETQYF	TGCGCCAGCAGCTATGGGACTAGCGGGCAAGAGACCCAGTACTTC
.	TRBV7-9	.	TRBJ2-7	CASSFGDEQYF	TGTGCCAGCAGCTTCGGGGACGAGCAGTACTTC
.	TRBV19	.	TRBJ1-1	CASREDVNTEAFF	TGTGCCAGTAGGGAGGATGTGAACACTGAAGCTTTCTTT
TRBD2	TRBV15	.	TRBJ2-1	CATGPGTSSYNEQFF	TGTGCCACCGGGCCCGGGACTAGCAGCTACAATGAGCAGTTCTTC
TRBD1	TRBV28	.	TRBJ1-5	CASSKQGAPMAQHF	TGTGCCAGCAGTAAACAGGGGGCCCCCATGGCCCAGCATTTT
TRBD1	TRBV7-7	few	TRBJ2-5	CASSLAQGETQYF	TGTGCCAGCAGCTTAGCACAGGGGGAGACCCAGTACTTC
.	TRBV7-9	.	TRBJ2-6	CASSAVGASLYSGANVLTF	TGTGCCAGCAGCGCAGTGGGGGCCTCCCTTTACTCTGGGGCCAACGTCCTGACTTTC
.	TRBV5-1	.	TRBJ2-1	CASSLQPPSYNEQFF	TGCGCCAGCAGCCTACAGCCTCCGAGCTACAATGAGCAGTTCTTC
TRBD2	TRBV5-4	few	TRBJ2-3	CASSATSGREDTQYF	TGTGCCAGCAGCGCTACTAGCGGGAGAGAAGATACGCAGTATTTT
TRBD2	TRBV5-5	.	TRBJ2-2	CASRRSGGWTGELFF	TGTGCCAGCAGAAGGAGCGGGGGGTGGACCGGGGAGCTGTTTTTT
.	TRBV6-5	.	TRBJ1-1	CASSLFPFSNTEAFF	TGTGCCAGCAGTCTATTCCCTTTCTCGAACACTGAAGCTTTCTTT
.	TRBV5-6	.	TRBJ2-7	CASSLQGYHEQYF	TGTGCCAGCAGCTTACAGGGTTACCACGAGCAGTACTTC
TRBD2	TRBV29-1	.	TRBJ2-5	CSVVGGGSGRALIETQYF	TGCAGCGTTGTAGGAGGGGGTAGCGGGAGGGCCTTGATAGAGACCCAGTACTTC
.	TRBV6-5	once	TRBJ1-2	CANSQYRVNYGYTF	TGTGCCAACAGCCAGTACAGGGTCAACTATGGCTACACCTTC
.	TRBV19	.	TRBJ1-5	CASSRQTGHNQPQHF	TGTGCCAGTAGCCGACAGACGGGCCACAATCAGCCCCAGCATTTT
TRBD1	TRBV2	.	TRBJ1-5	CASSAPGAQGSNQPQHF	TGTGCCAGCAGCGCCCCAGGGGCACAGGGGAGCAATCAGCCCCAGCATTTT
TRBD1	TRBV5-5	.	TRBJ2-5	CASSPTGRETQYF	TGTGCCAGCAGCCCGACAGGGAGAGAGACCCAGTACTTC
.	TRBV4-1	.	TRBJ2-5	CASSQEITGQETQYF	TGCGCCAGCAGCCAAGAGATTACAGGACAAGAGACCCAGTACTTC
TRBD1	TRBV19	.	TRBJ2-7	CASSTLPGQGAYEQYF	TGTGCCAGTAGTACCCTACCGGGACAGGGGGCCTACGAGCAGTACTTC
TRBD2	TRBV18	.	TRBJ2-1	CASSPSASGSSNEQFF	TGTGCCAGCTCACCATCGGCCAGCGGGAGCTCCAATGAGCAGTTCTTC
.	TRBV11-3	.	TRBJ1-1	CASSSQGGVNTEAFF	TGTGCCAGCAGCTCACAGGGTGGCGTGAACACTGAAGCTTTCTTT
TRBD1	TRBV28	once	TRBJ1-4	CASSFPGQGSFRTNEKLFF	TGTGCCAGCAGTTTCCCGGGACAGGGAAGTTTTCGGACTAATGAAAAACTGTTTTTT
.	TRBV6-6	few	TRBJ1-1	CASSPLTGWAFEAFF	TGTGCCAGCAGTCCGCTTACAGGGTGGGCCTTTGAAGCTTTCTTT
.	TRBV7-9	.	TRBJ2-3	CASSSIEDTQYF	TGTGCCAGCAGCTCTATCGAAGATACGCAGTATTTT
.	TRBV20-1	once	TRBJ2-5	CSADTLETQYF	TGCAGTGCTGACACTCTGGAGACCCAGTACTTC
.	TRBV28	.	TRBJ1-3	CASSSPGLISGNTIYF	TGTGCCAGCAGTTCCCCCGGACTGATCTCTGGAAACACCATATATTTT
.	TRBV28	.	TRBJ1-1	CASVGVRGSTEAFF	TGTGCCAGCGTCGGGGTGCGGGGGAGCACTGAAGCTTTCTTT
TRBD1	TRBV9	.	TRBJ1-1	CASSAYYGTGNEAFF	TGTGCCAGCAGCGCCTATTACGGGACAGGGAATGAAGCTTTCTTT
TRBD2	TRBV7-9	.	TRBJ2-3	CALEAGAGDTQYF	TGTGCCTTAGAAGCGGGGGCGGGGGATACGCAGTATTTT
.	TRBV7-9	many	TRBJ1-5	CASSFPGRNQPQHF	TGTGCCAGCAGCTTCCCAGGGAGGAATCAGCCCCAGCATTTT
.	TRBV7-2	.	TRBJ2-5	CASTLQGTLQETQYF	TGTGCCAGCACTCTCCAAGGGACTCTACAAGAGACCCAGTACTTC
.	TRBV7-3	few	TRBJ2-7	CASSLSGLGEQYF	TGTGCCAGCAGCTTATCGGGGTTGGGCGAGCAGTACTTC
.	TRBV6-1	.	TRBJ2-7	CASSESWGGVRGQYF	TGTGCCAGCAGTGAATCATGGGGCGGGGTCCGGGGGCAGTACTTC
.	TRBV6-6	few	TRBJ1-5	CASSYSKGDRQPQHF	TGTGCCAGCAGTTACTCGAAGGGGGATCGACAGCCCCAGCATTTT
TRBD2	TRBV7-3	.	TRBJ2-2	CASSLTSGRGVTGELFF	TGTGCCAGCAGCTTAACTAGCGGGAGGGGGGTCACCGGGGAGCTGTTTTTT
TRBD1	TRBV28	.	TRBJ2-7	CASSLGQGYEQYF	TGTGCCAGCAGTTTAGGACAGGGGTACGAGCAGTACTTC
.	TRBV9	.	TRBJ1-5	CASSVLGDSNQPQHF	TGTGCCAGCAGCGTACTGGGAGATAGCAATCAGCCCCAGCATTTT